One and the same sample provided the 30 T cell receptor beta chains below, sequenced in a study of Graves' ophthalmopathy and Graves' hyperthyroidism. RNA transcripts served as template for amplifying TCR beta CDR3 sequences. Following a first-round RT-PCR that used HTBI primers, a second-round multiplex PCR was carried out. One entry per CDR3 protein results from TCRdb running MiXCR on the multiplex PCR reads. This table has about 500,000 distinct CDR3 sequences, around 14% appearing once. Sequences were obtained from blood. These TCRs come from a woman under 40 with Graves' ophthalmopathy.

This clonotype was counted many times. The V gene is TRBV6-1, the J gene TRBJ2-2, with 8 bases fitting TRBD1. The CDR3 totals 13 residues. CDR1 and CDR2 (germline): MNHNS, SASEGT. V dropped 6 bases and J dropped 4; count of bases not matched to a gene: 1. CDR3 bases: TGTGCCAGCAGGGACAGGGTCACCGGGGAGCTGTTTTTT. Protein product: CASRDRVTGELFF.

This clonotype was seen ten or more times. The V call is TRBV12-3 or TRBV12-4, the J call TRBJ1-1; 7 bases line up with TRBD1. V shed 3 bases, J shed 4 bases, and the junction held 2 bases outside the gene matches. This CDR3 is built from 13 residues. CDR3 protein: CASSFTGATEAFF. CDR3 in DNA: TGTGCCAGCAGTTTTACAGGGGCCACTGAAGCTTTCTTT.

This clonotype has a count of ten or more. This chain joins TRBV11-1 and TRBJ1-2; D is uncertain. The V and J ends lost 1 base and 8 bases respectively, with 26 bases between them. CDR1 and CDR2 (germline): SGHAT, FQDESV (reference sequence). The CDR3 has 18 amino acids. In DNA, the CDR3 is TGTGCCAGCAGCTTAGATATTGGGCGGGGAGACCGCTATAGCGGCTACACCTTC. Its translation: CASSLDIGRGDRYSGYTF.

This clonotype occurred many times. The chain uses TRBV27 and TRBJ2-7, with 10 bases aligning to TRBD1. This CDR3 is built from 17 residues. The trim removed 7 bases at V and 3 bases at J, leaving 15 bases unmatched. CDR1 and CDR2 from the germline V gene are MNHEY and SMNVEV (reference sequence). CDR3 in amino acids: CASNLTSRTGGSYEQYF. The CDR3 DNA follows: TGTGCCAGCAACCTGACATCCCGGACAGGGGGGAGCTACGAGCAGTACTTC.

In this sample, this clonotype turned up many times. The V gene is TRBV5-1, the J gene TRBJ2-7; no firm D call. Trimming shortened V by 2 bases and J by 7 bases, and 13 bases separated the two germline ends. Germline V gene sequence: CDR1 SGHRS, CDR2 YFSETQ. The CDR3 has 13 amino acids. CDR3 protein: CASSLRIEGEQYF. CDR3 in DNA: TGCGCCAGCAGCTTACGAATAGAAGGGGAGCAGTACTTC.

This clonotype was seen ten or more times. The chain recombines TRBV2 with TRBJ1-1; D gene unclear. V was shortened by 8 bases and J by 2 bases, with 6 bases between the two germline ends. This CDR3 contains 11 residues. The germline gives CDR1 SNHLY, CDR2 FYNNEI. The CDR3 sequence is CASDGNTEAFF. The CDR3 nucleotides read TGTGCCAGCGACGGCAACACTGAAGCTTTCTTT.

This clonotype has a count of ten or more. The chain links TRBV12-3 or TRBV12-4 to TRBJ1-2; possible D gene TRBD1, 5 bases. Deletions cut 1 base from V and 4 bases from J, with 10 bases between. The CDR3 is 14 amino acids. DNA for the CDR3: TGTGCCAGCAGTTTAGGGGGGATAGGCTATGGCTACACCTTC. Its translation is CASSLGGIGYGYTF.

With respect to this clonotype: A read error may be the cause here, since a much bigger clone is one base away. The chain has TRBV29-1 and TRBJ2-7, with 8 bases matching TRBD1. Germline loops: CDR1 SQVTM, CDR2 ANQGSEA. The CDR3 is 15 residues long. The CDR3 DNA is TGCAGAGTTGAAGGGGGTGGGACAGGACGATGCGAGCAGTACTTC. Protein: CRVEGGGTGRCEQYF.

This clonotype was observed a few times. This may come from a read error, since a much larger clone is one base off. The conserved phenylalanine or tryptophan is not found at the CDR3 terminus, so this likely reflects a read error. The chain is built from TRBV6-1 and TRBJ1-2, with 9 bases fitting TRBD1. This CDR3 is 14 amino acids long. The germline CDR1 and CDR2 sequences are MNHNS and SASEGT. With V trimmed by 2 bases and J by 6 bases, 4 bases remained unmatched. CDR3 amino acids: CASSEPGQGDGYTV. The CDR3 DNA reads as TGTGCCAGCAGTGAACCGGGACAGGGAGATGGCTACACCGTC.

This clonotype was picked up many times. This chain links TRBV7-2 with TRBJ1-1, with D maybe TRBD1 (5 bases). Germline assignment: CDR1 SGHTA and CDR2 FQGNSA. The CDR3 spans 13 residues. With 4 bases removed from V and 7 bases from J, the gap between germline ends came to 13 bases. CDR3 protein: CASSSGRNLEAFF. As DNA, the CDR3 is TGTGCCAGCAGCTCGGGACGGAACCTTGAAGCTTTCTTT.

This clonotype appeared a few times. This chain joins TRBV28 and TRBJ1-5; D is possibly TRBD1 (6 bases). The germline V and J ends were trimmed by 3 bases and 7 bases, with 19 bases remaining between them. The germline gives CDR1 MDHEN, CDR2 SYDVKM. CDR3 length: 16 residues. CDR3 protein: CASSFYRVNVGQPQHF. DNA for the CDR3: TGTGCCAGCAGTTTTTACAGGGTTAATGTGGGGCAGCCCCAGCATTTT.

This clonotype has ten or more counts. This rearrangement joins TRBV12-3 or TRBV12-4 to TRBJ2-7, with 10 bases fitting TRBD2. This CDR3 is 15 amino acids long. V shed 6 bases and J 5 bases; nucleotides not matched to a gene: 10. The DNA for the CDR3 is TGTGCCAGCAGCCTTGCTAGCGGGGGTGGAAACGAGCAGTACTTC. Protein product: CASSLASGGGNEQYF.

This clonotype was detected many times. The rearrangement links TRBV6-1 to TRBJ1-5; D gene ambiguous. The CDR3 is 14 amino acids. V lost 6 bases, J lost 5 bases, and 14 bases lay in between. Germline values: CDR1 MNHNS, CDR2 SASEGT. Here the CDR3 reads CASRSAEYDQPQHF. The CDR3, as DNA: TGTGCCAGCAGATCTGCAGAGTATGATCAGCCCCAGCATTTT.

This clonotype was observed at least ten times. The V gene is TRBV5-1, the J gene TRBJ1-6; possibly TRBD1 for D (5 bases). The CDR3 covers 14 residues. CDR1 SGHRS and CDR2 YFSETQ come from the germline V gene. Trimming took 4 bases from V and 10 from J, leaving 15 bases between them. The CDR3 DNA sequence: TGCGCCAGCAGCGAGGCCGGGGCGTGGTCACCCCTCCACTTT. Translating gives CASSEAGAWSPLHF.

This clonotype turned up a few times. This sequence joins TRBV6-1 and TRBJ1-5, with D unclear. This CDR3 has 13 amino acids. Trimming took off 3 bases at V and 6 bases at J, with 9 bases between the two ends. Germline V gene lookup returns CDR1 MNHNS and CDR2 SASEGT. This CDR3 reads CASSDPLGQPQHF. CDR3 in DNA: TGTGCCAGCAGTGACCCGCTGGGTCAGCCCCAGCATTTT.

This clonotype was recorded at least ten times. The rearrangement links TRBV7-2 to TRBJ2-7; no clear D. The CDR3 spans 14 residues. Trimming stripped 2 bases from V and 2 bases from J, with 10 bases between. Per the germline V gene, CDR1 is SGHTA and CDR2 is FQGNSA. CDR3 coding DNA: TGTGCCAGCAGCTTATACGGAGTTCCCTACGAGCAGTACTTC. Residues: CASSLYGVPYEQYF.

This clonotype was counted between two and nine times. CDR3 sequence: CASSTHRDGRQPQHF. The CDR3 coding sequence is TGTGCCAGCAGTACACACAGGGACGGCCGTCAGCCCCAGCATTTT. The chain couples TRBV12-3 or TRBV12-4 to TRBJ1-5, with D perhaps TRBD1 (6 bases). Trimming left V 5 bases short and J 6 bases short, with 17 bases between. This CDR3 contains 15 residues.

This clonotype has more than one count but fewer than ten. This chain connects TRBV13 to TRBJ1-6, with a possible D match to TRBD1 (5 bases). The CDR3 spans 15 residues. The ends were cut back, 5 bases at V and 10 bases at J, with 18 bases in the middle. CDR1 is PRHDT and CDR2 is FYEKMQ in the germline V gene (reference sequence). The CDR3 protein is CASSPPGPTRSPLHF. CDR3 nucleotides: TGTGCCAGCAGCCCCCCGGGGCCGACAAGGTCACCCCTCCACTTT.

There are many counts of this clonotype. The V gene is TRBV27, the J gene TRBJ2-7; 7 bases match TRBD2. V gave up 2 bases and J gave up 7 bases; unmatched junction bases: 14. The CDR3 runs to 16 residues. Germline V lookup: CDR1 MNHEY, CDR2 SMNVEV (reference sequence). CDR3 in DNA: TGTGCCAGCAGTTTAACTCTTCAGACTAGCTTAAATGAGCAGTACTTC. This encodes CASSLTLQTSLNEQYF.

This clonotype was counted many times. The V and J genes are TRBV7-9 and TRBJ2-2; no clear D. This CDR3 comprises 15 residues. Germline V gives CDR1 SEHNR, CDR2 FQNEAQ (reference sequence). V was shortened by 3 bases and J by 1 base, with 9 bases between the two germline ends. CDR3 sequence (DNA): TGTGCCAGCAGCTTTTATCTCTTGAACACCGGGGAGCTGTTTTTT. Amino acids: CASSFYLLNTGELFF. Full variable domain (rest looked up from reference TRBV7-9 and TRBJ2-2): DTGVSQNPRHKITKRGQNVTFRCDPISEHNRLYWYRQTLGQGPEFLTYFQNEAQLEKSRLLSDRFSAERPKGSFSTLEIQRTEQGDSAMYLCASSFYLLNTGELFFGEGSRLTVL.

This clonotype showed up many times. V gene TRBV15 combines with J gene TRBJ2-5; D gene ambiguous. The V end was cut by 0 bases, the J end by 5 bases, with 7 bases between. Germline V gene data show CDR1 as LNHNV and CDR2 as YYDKDF (reference sequence). CDR3 length: 13 amino acids. The CDR3 bases are TGTGCCACCAGCAGAGATCAGCTTGAGACCCAGTACTTC. Its protein is CATSRDQLETQYF.

This clonotype occurred many times. At one of its ends the junction is not consistent with the germline gene, which may arise from a read error. CDR3 region: CASSLWGSDQPQHF. The CDR3 DNA follows: TGTGCCAGCAGTTTATGGGGTAGCGATCAGCCCCAGCATTTT. This chain connects TRBV27 to TRBJ1-5; D not certain. The CDR3 has 14 residues. The germline gives CDR1 MNHEY, CDR2 SMNVEV (reference sequence).

This clonotype was observed many times. This chain connects TRBV7-8 to TRBJ1-2, with TRBD1 matching over 9 bases. Trimming cost V 5 bases and J 4 bases; bases outside gene matches: 8. The CDR3 has 15 residues. Germline V CDR1 and CDR2: SGHVS, FQNEAQ. CDR3 in DNA: TGTGCCAGCAGCCTAGGACAGGGGCCCGGCTATGGCTACACCTTC. It encodes CASSLGQGPGYGYTF.

This chain links TRBV30 with TRBJ1-2, with a possible D match to TRBD1 (5 bases). Looked up from germline, CDR1 is GTSNPN and CDR2 is SVGIG (reference sequence). Deletions cut 3 bases from V and 4 bases from J, with 18 bases between. The CDR3 contains 15 residues. CDR3 in amino acids: CAWRPRDRITYGYTF. CDR3 nucleotides: TGTGCCTGGAGACCGAGGGACCGTATAACCTATGGCTACACCTTC.

The chain links TRBV18 to TRBJ1-2; the match to TRBD1 covers 10 bases. Germline loops: CDR1 KGHSH, CDR2 LQKENI. The CDR3 runs to 14 residues. J was trimmed by 7 bases and V by 2 bases; bases with no gene match: 4. CDR3 protein: CASSPVGQGSGYTF. In nucleotides, the CDR3 is TGTGCCAGCTCACCAGTGGGACAGGGGTCTGGCTACACCTTC.

The chain has TRBV7-9 and TRBJ1-2; D unresolved. Germline lookup yields CDR1 SEHNR and CDR2 FQNEAQ (reference sequence). This CDR3 is built from 13 residues. The V gene lost 1 base and the J gene lost 4 bases, with 7 bases spanning the gap. In nucleotides, the CDR3 is TGTGCCAGCAGCTTAGAGTCTAGCTATGGCTACACCTTC. Residues: CASSLESSYGYTF.

This clonotype was seen repeatedly, ten times or more. The chain recombines TRBV29-1 with TRBJ1-2, with D possibly matching TRBD1 (5 bases). V gave up 4 bases and J gave up 5 bases, with 8 bases separating them. The CDR3 totals 11 residues. Looked up from germline, CDR1 is SQVTM and CDR2 is ANQGSEA. CDR3: CSVGRGYGYTF. The CDR3 DNA reads TGCAGCGTTGGGCGGGGGTATGGCTACACCTTC.

This clonotype was seen many times. V gene TRBV14 combines with J gene TRBJ1-1; the D is unclear. The V and J ends lost 3 bases and 3 bases respectively, with 17 bases between them. This CDR3 contains 16 residues. Germline values: CDR1 SGHDN, CDR2 FVKESK. This CDR3 is CASSQSSTWVDTEAFF. The CDR3 nucleotides read TGTGCCAGCAGCCAGTCATCCACGTGGGTTGACACTGAAGCTTTCTTT.

The rearrangement uses TRBV4-1 and TRBJ1-1; 7 bases are shared with TRBD1. This CDR3 is built from 16 residues. V lost 5 bases to trimming and J lost 0 bases; unmatched junction nucleotides: 9. CDR1 and CDR2 from the germline V gene are MGHRA and YSYEKL. CDR3 protein: CASSEGGGNMNTEAFF. CDR3 bases: TGCGCCAGCAGCGAAGGAGGGGGCAATATGAACACTGAAGCTTTCTTT.

This clonotype was recorded at least ten times. J is TRBJ2-2 and V is TRBV6-5; D perhaps matches TRBD1 (5 bases). V lost 2 bases, J lost 1 base, and 8 bases lay in between. The CDR3 extends over 15 amino acids. Germline V lookup: CDR1 MNHEY, CDR2 SVGAGI. CDR3 in amino acids: CASSYDGQNTGELFF. CDR3 bases: TGTGCCAGCAGTTACGATGGACAGAACACCGGGGAGCTGTTTTTT.